Listed here is a single T cell receptor beta chain. The entry originates in a study of shared clonotypes between healthy human individuals. Donors, healthy HIV-negative adults, lacked recent acute infections or vaccinations. Produced via immunoSEQ multiplex PCR; TCRdb's table is partial and in-frame only. The table includes 2 million to 3 million clones, roughly 93% detected once. Between the trimmed V and J ends, which lost 4 bases and 6 bases, there was a span of 21 bases. This CDR3 contains 17 residues. Germline-derived CDR1 and CDR2 are MGHRA and YSYEKL. This clonotype originated in a man in his late teens or twenties in good health. Some clones in this sample may be carry-over from other donors' samples. The J gene is TRBJ2-2, the V gene TRBV4-1, with D possibly called TRBD1 or TRBD2 (7 bases each). Sequencing was performed on naive CD4+ T cells from PBMCs. Documented subset: CD45RA+ positively selected. The CDR3 sequence: CASSLQGGLTIPGELFF. The CDR3 nucleotides are TGCGCCAGCAGCCTCCAGGGGGGACTAACTATCCCCGGGGAGCTGTTTTTT.